This T cell receptor (beta chain) was captured by sequencing in a study of response to subunit inactivated influenza vaccine. Study findings and constraints: The authors suggested that few new T cells are recruited per seasonal influenza vaccination.

Using its own MiXCR run on the RT-PCR reads, TCRdb lists one record per CDR3 protein. The sample has about 780,000 distinct CDR3 sequences, 15% to 20% seen once; the top ten hold 9.5% to 13%. The CDR3 is made up of 14 amino acids. CDR1 and CDR2 from the germline V gene are SGHDT and YYEEEE. Comments on this clonotype: Its antigen is as yet unknown. The junction and the germline gene differ at one end; a read error may be behind it.

The chain links TRBV5-6 to TRBJ1-1; the match to TRBD1 covers 8 bases. This clonotype originated in a man aged 45 to 65 who received an inactivated influenza vaccine. Sequencing used PBMCs from blood, obtained more than 4 days after vaccination. CDR3 DNA sequence: TGTGCCAGCAGCTCTGGGACAGGCTACACCGAAGCTTTCTTT. Amino acid sequence: CASSSGTGYTEAFF.